These 30 T cell receptor beta chains share one sample of origin, sequenced in a study of post-analysis software for immune sequencing data. Overall study results and limits: Four to six TRBV segments (TRBV5-6, TRBV5-1 and TRBV20-1 among them) occurred more frequently in patients than in controls.

Prepared libraries of TCR beta cDNA carried unique molecular identifiers. TCRdb itself ran the PCR reads through MiXCR, one entry per CDR3 protein. The table has hundreds of thousands of distinct CDR3 sequences, around 37% seen once. Their antigen targets remain unknown. Material for sequencing was blood. These TCRs come from a girl aged 10 to 17 with multiple sclerosis.

The rearrangement joins TRBV7-8 to TRBJ2-5, with D possibly TRBD1 on 5 matching bases. CDR1 is SGHVS, CDR2 FQNEAQ, per germline. This CDR3 has 12 amino acids. V was clipped by 4 bases and J by 12 bases, with 15 bases between them. The CDR3 DNA is TGTGCCAGCAGCTCTATCCAGGGAAAGGAGTACTTC. As protein: CASSSIQGKEYF.

The chain uses TRBV18 and TRBJ2-7; D is unclear. This CDR3 spans 13 amino acids. V gave up 6 bases and J gave up 3 bases, with 12 bases separating them. Looked up from germline, CDR1 is KGHSH and CDR2 is LQKENI. The CDR3 DNA follows: TGTGCCAGCTCGGCAGGTAGAAACTACGAGCAGTACTTC. It yields the protein CASSAGRNYEQYF.

This chain uses TRBV4-1 with TRBJ2-5, with D hard to call. The CDR3 sequence is 14 residues long. V lost 1 base, J lost 4 bases, and 10 bases lay in between. The germline V gene has CDR1 MGHRA and CDR2 YSYEKL. The CDR3 DNA reads TGCGCCAGCAGCCAAGTGACCCTACGAGAGACCCAGTACTTC. Residues: CASSQVTLRETQYF.

The rearrangement joins TRBV6-1 to TRBJ2-1; the match to TRBD2 covers 7 bases. After removal of 2 bases from V and 5 bases from J, the junction contained 6 bases not matched to a gene. Germline V gives CDR1 MNHNS, CDR2 SASEGT. The CDR3 loop spans 15 amino acids. The CDR3 DNA sequence: TGTGCCAGCAGTGAACGGGCTAGCGGTCACAATGAGCAGTTCTTC. It encodes CASSERASGHNEQFF.

The chain uses TRBV10-3 and TRBJ2-5; D is unresolved. Trimming shortened V by 6 bases and J by 3 bases, and 11 bases separated the two germline ends. The CDR3 runs to 13 residues. CDR1 is ENHRY, CDR2 SYGVKD, per germline. CDR3 DNA sequence: TGTGCCATCAGCCAAGACGGAGAAGAGACCCAGTACTTC. This codes for CAISQDGEETQYF.

The chain joins TRBV20-1 to TRBJ2-1; the D gene is possibly TRBD2 (7 bases). The length of the CDR3 is 16 residues. Deletions cut 5 bases from V and 4 bases from J, with 21 bases between. Per germline, CDR1 DFQATT and CDR2 SNEGSKA (reference sequence). CDR3 in amino acids: CSAQLAGGGLYNEQFF. DNA for the CDR3: TGCAGTGCTCAACTAGCCGGCGGGGGCCTTTACAATGAGCAGTTCTTC.

The rearrangement links TRBV7-9 to TRBJ2-7; 7 bases align to TRBD2. The CDR3 has 19 amino acids. Looked up from germline, CDR1 is SEHNR and CDR2 is FQNEAQ (reference sequence). V shed 0 bases, J shed 2 bases, and the junction held 16 bases outside the gene matches. CDR3: CASSLAWRGGSPLPYEQYF. The DNA for the CDR3 is TGTGCCAGCAGCTTAGCGTGGCGGGGAGGGTCCCCTCTGCCCTACGAGCAGTACTTC.

The chain carries TRBV7-2 and TRBJ2-7; the D is unclear. The germline CDR1 and CDR2 sequences are SGHTA and FQGNSA. Trimming took 0 bases from V and 0 from J, leaving 9 bases between them. The CDR3 runs to 15 residues. The CDR3 protein is CASSLARTISYEQYF. The CDR3, as DNA: TGTGCCAGCAGCTTAGCCCGCACGATCTCCTACGAGCAGTACTTC.

V is TRBV4-1 and J is TRBJ1-6; D may be TRBD1 (5 bases). The germline gives CDR1 MGHRA, CDR2 YSYEKL. The V end was cut by 2 bases, the J end by 6 bases, with 8 bases between. The CDR3 consists of 14 residues. The CDR3 is CASSQQGTNSPLHF. CDR3 nucleotides: TGCGCCAGCAGCCAACAGGGTACTAATTCACCCCTCCACTTT.

The V call is TRBV11-1, the J call TRBJ2-7, with 9 bases fitting TRBD2. Judging by the DNA end, TRBJ2-5 fits better; the J call may be wrong. This CDR3 is 21 amino acids long. Germline V lookup: CDR1 SGHAT, CDR2 FQDESV (reference sequence). CDR3 amino acids: CASSLVEGLAGLQQKGETQYF. The CDR3 DNA sequence: TGTGCCAGCAGCTTAGTGGAAGGGCTAGCGGGGCTCCAACAAAAAGGGGAGACCCAGTACTTC.

The rearrangement links TRBV28 to TRBJ1-5; D not certain. Trimming cost V 0 bases and J 7 bases, with 10 bases left between them. Germline V CDR1 and CDR2: MDHEN, SYDVKM. The CDR3 contains 14 residues. This chain's CDR3 is CASSLWGDRQPQHF. The DNA for the CDR3 is TGTGCCAGCAGTTTATGGGGAGATAGGCAGCCCCAGCATTTT.

This sequence joins TRBV20-1 and TRBJ1-2; the match to TRBD1 covers 8 bases. This CDR3 region has 13 residues. V shed 6 bases, J shed 4 bases, and the junction held 7 bases outside the gene matches. Germline V CDR1 and CDR2: DFQATT, SNEGSKA (reference sequence). The CDR3 loop is CSAGRGTGYGYTF. DNA for the CDR3: TGCAGTGCGGGCCGCGGGACAGGCTATGGCTACACCTTC.

The chain employs TRBV2 and TRBJ2-7; no clear D. CDR3 size: 12 residues. V was pared by 3 bases and J by 5 bases, with 8 bases between. Per germline, CDR1 SNHLY and CDR2 FYNNEI. The CDR3: CASSDDINEQYF. The DNA of the CDR3 is TGTGCCAGCAGTGATGACATCAACGAGCAGTACTTC.

The V and J genes are TRBV6-1 and TRBJ1-1; TRBD1 is a possible D gene (5 bases). The V and J ends lost 2 bases and 7 bases respectively, with 11 bases between them. Germline V gene sequence: CDR1 MNHNS, CDR2 SASEGT. The CDR3 runs 13 residues. The CDR3 region is CASSERGRGEAFF. In DNA form, the CDR3 reads TGTGCCAGCAGTGAAAGGGGTCGTGGTGAAGCTTTCTTT.

This chain uses TRBV4-1 with TRBJ2-7, with D uncertain. Trimming took off 1 base at V and 0 bases at J, with 19 bases between the two ends. The CDR3 covers 18 residues. CDR1 is MGHRA, CDR2 YSYEKL, per germline. The CDR3 region has the DNA TGCGCCAGCAGCCAAGGTGCTCCCTTGCGCACGGACTCCTACGAGCAGTACTTC. This sequence encodes CASSQGAPLRTDSYEQYF.

This chain joins TRBV6-6 and TRBJ2-3; 8 bases fit TRBD1. Germline lookup yields CDR1 MNHNY and CDR2 SVGAGI (reference sequence). V lost 6 bases, J lost 3 bases, and 8 bases stayed unmatched. CDR3 length: 15 residues. DNA of the CDR3: TGTGCCAGCAGAATTGGGACAGGTGGGACAGATACGCAGTATTTT. It specifies CASRIGTGGTDTQYF.

This clonotype was counted only a few times. The chain combines TRBV4-1 with TRBJ1-2, with a tentative D call TRBD1 (6 bases). Trimming took off 0 bases at V and 4 bases at J, with 15 bases between the two ends. Germline loops: CDR1 MGHRA, CDR2 YSYEKL. The CDR3 covers 16 residues. The CDR3, as DNA: TGCGCCAGCAGCCAAGAGATCCCAGGGGCGCTCTATGGCTACACCTTC. Translating gives CASSQEIPGALYGYTF.

This chain connects TRBV13 to TRBJ1-2, with 9 bases lining up with TRBD1. The CDR3 spans 14 residues. Germline CDR1 PRHDT, CDR2 FYEKMQ (reference sequence). V lost 2 bases, J lost 8 bases, and 6 bases stayed unmatched. The CDR3 region is CASSLLQGAEGYTF. In DNA, the CDR3 is TGTGCCAGCAGCTTATTACAGGGGGCTGAGGGCTACACCTTC.

The genes are TRBV6-2 or TRBV6-3 and TRBJ1-5; no clear D gene. The CDR3 spans 15 residues. Germline V lookup: CDR1 MNHEY, CDR2 SVGEGT. V was cut by 7 bases and J by 6 bases, with 19 bases left in between. The CDR3 reads CASNGPGGLVQPQHF. The CDR3 DNA reads TGTGCCAGCAACGGGCCCGGAGGCTTAGTTCAGCCCCAGCATTTT.

This chain uses TRBV5-5 with TRBJ2-5; perhaps TRBD1 as D (5 bases). Germline V gives CDR1 SGHKS, CDR2 YYEKEE (reference sequence). Deletions cut 4 bases from V and 6 bases from J, with 13 bases between. This CDR3 is built from 13 residues. The CDR3 loop is CASSQGRSQTQYF. CDR3 nucleotide sequence: TGTGCCAGCAGCCAGGGCAGGTCACAGACCCAGTACTTC. The full variable domain, with the rest looked up from reference TRBV5-5 and TRBJ2-5, is DAGVTQSPTHLIKTRGQQVTLRCSPISGHKSVSWYQQVLGQGPQFIFQYYEKEERGRGNFPDRFSARQFPNYSSELNVNALLLGDSALYLCASSQGRSQTQYFGPGTRLLVL.

This clonotype was seen only a few times. The genes are TRBV7-9 and TRBJ2-5; 12 positions agree with TRBD1. The CDR3 is made up of 14 amino acids. Germline CDR1 is SEHNR and CDR2 is FQNEAQ (reference sequence). With 4 bases clipped from V and 11 bases from J, the junction kept 8 bases outside the gene matches. Here the CDR3 DNA reads TGTGCCAGCAGCTCAGGGACAGGGGGCTGGGAGCAGTACTTC. Protein sequence: CASSSGTGGWEQYF.

With regard to this clonotype: One end of the junction fails to match germline, which may point to a read error. This chain links TRBV3-1 with TRBJ2-1, with D perhaps matching TRBD2 (6 bases). Germline CDR1 LGHDT, CDR2 YNNKEL (reference sequence). The CDR3 covers 14 residues. The CDR3 coding sequence is TGCGCCAGCACCCCTTCGGGGGTAAACAATGAGCAGTTCTTC. This codes for CASTPSGVNNEQFF.

The chain carries TRBV2 and TRBJ2-1; the D gene is possibly TRBD1 (5 bases). Trimming stripped 4 bases from V and 3 bases from J, with 10 bases between. Germline CDR1 is SNHLY and CDR2 is FYNNEI. This CDR3 is built from 14 residues. This CDR3 reads CASSGVGVYNEQFF. The CDR3 nucleotides are TGTGCCAGCAGTGGGGTAGGGGTCTACAATGAGCAGTTCTTC.

V usage is TRBV7-9 and J usage is TRBJ2-1; 9 nucleotides line up with TRBD2. CDR3 length: 16 amino acids. CDR1 is SEHNR and CDR2 is FQNEAQ in the germline V gene (reference sequence). After removal of 1 base from V and 7 bases from J, the junction contained 8 bases not matched to a gene. CDR3 sequence reads: CASSLGRGGGANEQFF. In DNA, the CDR3 is TGTGCCAGCAGCTTAGGTCGGGGCGGGGGGGCTAATGAGCAGTTCTTC. The variable domain in full, with the rest retrieved from reference TRBV7-9 and TRBJ2-1, is DTGVSQNPRHKITKRGQNVTFRCDPISEHNRLYWYRQTLGQGPEFLTYFQNEAQLEKSRLLSDRFSAERPKGSFSTLEIQRTEQGDSAMYLCASSLGRGGGANEQFFGPGTRLTVL.

The CDR3 region is CSAKTTLAGQETQYF. The CDR3 region has the DNA TGCAGTGCCAAAACGACTCTAGCGGGGCAAGAGACCCAGTACTTC. The chain is built from TRBV20-1 and TRBJ2-5; 9 positions agree with TRBD2. The CDR3 covers 15 residues. The germline V gene has CDR1 DFQATT and CDR2 SNEGSKA (reference sequence). Trimming cost V 6 bases and J 2 bases; bases outside gene matches: 10.

This chain connects TRBV14 to TRBJ2-1; 14 bases agree with TRBD2. CDR3 size: 18 residues. The V segment lost 4 bases and the J segment 5 bases; nucleotides outside the gene matches: 10. CDR1 is SGHDN and CDR2 is FVKESK in the germline V gene. The CDR3 here is CASSPLGPTSGGDNEQFF. CDR3 bases: TGTGCCAGCAGCCCTCTAGGCCCGACTAGCGGGGGGGACAATGAGCAGTTCTTC.

The J gene is TRBJ2-1, the V gene TRBV5-1; TRBD2 is a possible D gene (6 bases). Germline V lookup: CDR1 SGHRS, CDR2 YFSETQ. The V end was cut by 0 bases, the J end by 11 bases, with 9 bases between. The CDR3 covers 12 residues. The CDR3 reads CASSLEAGQQFF. The CDR3 nucleotides are TGCGCCAGCAGCTTGGAGGCGGGGCAGCAGTTCTTC.

V is TRBV2 and J is TRBJ2-1, with a weak D call TRBD1 (6 bases). This CDR3 has 14 residues. Trimming took off 8 bases at V and 5 bases at J, with 16 bases between the two ends. CDR1 SNHLY and CDR2 FYNNEI come from the germline V gene. The CDR3 loop is CASALEQGNNEQFF. The CDR3 DNA follows: TGTGCCAGCGCGTTAGAACAGGGTAACAATGAGCAGTTCTTC.

This sequence joins TRBV20-1 and TRBJ2-1; 9 bases fit TRBD2. This CDR3 region has 15 residues. V lost 3 bases and J lost 8; bases outside the gene matches: 11. CDR1 and CDR2 from the germline V gene are DFQATT and SNEGSKA (reference sequence). CDR3 residues: CSARPSGAHLYEQFF. In nucleotides, the CDR3 is TGCAGTGCTAGGCCTAGCGGGGCCCACCTCTATGAGCAGTTCTTC.

This clonotype was seen a few times. This chain joins TRBV15 and TRBJ2-5, with a tentative D call TRBD2 (6 bases). Trimming left V 0 bases short and J 1 base short, with 18 bases between. CDR1 and CDR2 (germline): LNHNV, YYDKDF (reference sequence). CDR3 size: 18 residues. CDR3 in DNA: TGTGCCACCAGCAGAGATCAGTTGGGAGGCCTACGCCAAGAGACCCAGTACTTC. The encoded protein is CATSRDQLGGLRQETQYF.